This T cell receptor (beta chain) was identified in a study of cytomegalovirus exposure and HLA in healthy donors. Primers included in the PCR were 60 Vbeta and 13 Jbeta primers. Data came from immunoSEQ multiplex PCR; TCRdb stores just in-frame clones and leaves some out. The table shows 200,000 or so clones, with over 65% occurring only once. Trimming took 1 base from V and 7 from J, leaving 14 bases between them. The CDR3 consists of 15 residues. Germline V gene sequence: CDR1 KGHSH, CDR2 LQKENI. The chain recombines TRBV18 with TRBJ1-5; maybe TRBD1 (6 bases). This sequence was found in a boy younger than 10 in good health and CMV-seronegative. Material for sequencing was PBMCs. The CDR3 protein is CASSPLAGAEQPQHF. DNA of the CDR3: TGTGCCAGCTCACCACTGGCGGGGGCAGAGCAGCCCCAGCATTTT.